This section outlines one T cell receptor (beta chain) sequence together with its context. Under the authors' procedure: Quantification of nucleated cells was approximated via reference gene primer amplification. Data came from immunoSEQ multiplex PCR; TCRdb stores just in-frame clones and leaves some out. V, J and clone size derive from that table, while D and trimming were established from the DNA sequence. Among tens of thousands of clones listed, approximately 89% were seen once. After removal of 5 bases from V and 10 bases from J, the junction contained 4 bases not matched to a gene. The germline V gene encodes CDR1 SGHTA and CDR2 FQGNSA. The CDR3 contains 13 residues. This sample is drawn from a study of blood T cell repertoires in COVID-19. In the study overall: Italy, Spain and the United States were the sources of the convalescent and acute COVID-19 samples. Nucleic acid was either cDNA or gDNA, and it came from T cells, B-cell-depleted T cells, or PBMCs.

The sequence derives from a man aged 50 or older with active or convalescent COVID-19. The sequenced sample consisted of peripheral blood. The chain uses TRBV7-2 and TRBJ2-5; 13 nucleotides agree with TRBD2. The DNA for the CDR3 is TGTGCCAGCAGCGCGGGACTAGCGGGGCTCCAGTACTTC. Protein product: CASSAGLAGLQYF. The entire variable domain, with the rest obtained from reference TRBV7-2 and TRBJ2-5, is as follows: GAGVSQSPSNKVTEKGKDVELRCDPISGHTALYWYRQSLGQGLEFLIYFQGNSAPDKSGLPSDRFSAERTGGSVSTLTIQRTQQEDSAVYLCASSAGLAGLQYFGPGTRLLVL.